These 13 T cell receptor beta chains originate from one sample sequenced in a study of blood T cell repertoires in COVID-19. Using immunoSEQ multiplex PCR, the repertoire was profiled, and TCRdb retains in-frame clones only, with some absent. The data show 160,000 or so clones, around nine tenths seen once. Sequencing used peripheral blood. Source of these receptors: a woman aged 65 to 85 with COVID-19, enrolled during active disease.

V gene TRBV28 combines with J gene TRBJ1-4; tentatively, D is TRBD1 (6 bases). Germline CDR1 reads MDHEN; CDR2 reads SYDVKM. The CDR3 loop spans 15 amino acids. Trimming removed 4 bases at V and 4 bases at J, with 13 bases between. The CDR3 coding sequence is TGTGCCAGCAGTTCAAGGACAGAATATAATGAAAAACTGTTTTTT. Translated: CASSSRTEYNEKLFF.

The rearrangement joins TRBV18 to TRBJ1-1, with 8 bases that match TRBD1. The germline V gene has CDR1 KGHSH and CDR2 LQKENI. Trimming took 3 bases from V and 4 from J; bases not matched to a gene: 7. This CDR3 region has 15 residues. The CDR3 region has the DNA TGTGCCAGCTCACCTCGACAGGGGTTTAGCACTGAAGCTTTCTTT. It is translated as CASSPRQGFSTEAFF.

The chain links TRBV7-2 to TRBJ1-1; D is perhaps TRBD1 (5 bases). Germline CDR1 and CDR2: SGHTA and FQGNSA. This CDR3 contains 14 residues. Trimming shortened V by 2 bases and J by 6 bases, and 13 bases separated the two germline ends. CDR3 DNA sequence: TGTGCCAGCAGCTTATTGCAGGGCGCCGCTGAAGCTTTCTTT. Translated: CASSLLQGAAEAFF.

This chain uses TRBV30 with TRBJ1-5; TRBD1 agrees at 7 bases. Germline lookup yields CDR1 GTSNPN and CDR2 SVGIG (reference sequence). V gave up 1 base and J gave up 5 bases; unmatched junction bases: 2. The CDR3 is made up of 13 amino acids. The CDR3 loop reads CAWSDRGDQPQHF. CDR3 DNA: TGTGCCTGGAGTGACAGGGGCGATCAGCCCCAGCATTTT.

This rearrangement joins TRBV29-1 to TRBJ1-1, with 7 bases matching TRBD1. V lost 5 bases and J lost 0; bases outside the gene matches: 9. The CDR3 sequence is 15 residues long. Germline loops: CDR1 SQVTM, CDR2 ANQGSEA. As DNA, the CDR3 is TGCAGCGTTTTCAGCACAGGGGAAATGAACACTGAAGCTTTCTTT. Its translation is CSVFSTGEMNTEAFF.

The chain is built from TRBV19 and TRBJ2-3; 9 bases agree with TRBD2. V shed 2 bases and J 2 bases; nucleotides not matched to a gene: 5. The CDR3 contains 16 residues. Germline V gene data show CDR1 as LNHDA and CDR2 as SQIVND (reference sequence). CDR3 coding DNA: TGTGCCAGTAGTATAAGCGGGGGGTCTAACACAGATACGCAGTATTTT. This encodes CASSISGGSNTDTQYF.

The genes are TRBV7-2 and TRBJ2-7; 13 bases map to TRBD2. After removal of 2 bases from V and 1 base from J, the junction contained 2 bases not matched to a gene. Germline V gene data show CDR1 as SGHTA and CDR2 as FQGNSA. This CDR3 comprises 16 residues. The CDR3 nucleotides are TGTGCCAGCAGCTTATTGGGACTAGCGGGGTCCTACGAGCAGTACTTC. Amino acids: CASSLLGLAGSYEQYF.

The chain joins TRBV5-1 to TRBJ2-7; 8 nucleotides match TRBD1. Germline V lookup: CDR1 SGHRS, CDR2 YFSETQ. The CDR3 covers 14 residues. The trim removed 4 bases at V and 2 bases at J, leaving 5 bases unmatched. CDR3 protein: CASSRTGITYEQYF. The DNA for the CDR3 is TGCGCCAGCAGCCGGACAGGGATAACCTACGAGCAGTACTTC.

The chain recombines TRBV6-5 with TRBJ2-1, with 11 bases lining up with TRBD2. V was clipped by 6 bases and J by 3 bases; unmatched bases: 4. The V gene's germline CDR1 is MNHEY and CDR2 SVGAGI. The CDR3 is made up of 15 amino acids. The CDR3 spells CASSNLAGGYNEQFF. As DNA, the CDR3 is TGTGCCAGCAGCAACCTAGCGGGGGGCTACAATGAGCAGTTCTTC.

Note on this clone: Sequence at one end of the junction differs from germline and may be a read error. The DNA for the CDR3 is TGTGCCAGCAGCTTGTCAGAATCGCGGGACAGAGTTTTT. This gives the protein CASSLSESRDRVF. The chain has TRBV5-6 and TRBJ1-3; TRBD1 agrees at 7 bases. Germline V CDR1 and CDR2: SGHDT, YYEEEE. The CDR3 totals 13 residues.

This sequence joins TRBV6-5 and TRBJ1-1, with 8 bases aligning to TRBD1. The CDR3 runs 15 residues. Germline CDR1 reads MNHEY; CDR2 reads SVGAGI. V gave up 2 bases and J gave up 6 bases; unmatched junction bases: 8. CDR3 region: CASSYPTGGDAEAFF. The CDR3 DNA reads TGTGCCAGCAGTTACCCTACAGGGGGGGACGCTGAAGCTTTCTTT.

The chain uses TRBV2 and TRBJ1-5, with 10 bases aligning to TRBD1. This CDR3 has 15 amino acids. The V and J ends lost 7 bases and 3 bases, in that order; junction bases with no gene match: 6. CDR1 and CDR2 from the germline V gene are SNHLY and FYNNEI. In DNA form, the CDR3 reads TGTGCCAGCACCGGCGGGACAGGGGTCAATCAGCCCCAGCATTTT. Translated: CASTGGTGVNQPQHF. The full variable domain, rest sourced from reference TRBV2 and TRBJ1-5, is EPEVTQTPSHQVTQMGQEVILRCVPISNHLYFYWYRQILGQKVEFLVSFYNNEISEKSEIFDDQFSVERPDGSNFTLKIRSTKLEDSAMYFCASTGGTGVNQPQHFGDGTRLSIL.

The gene calls are TRBV5-1 and TRBJ2-7, with 7 bases identical to TRBD1. Germline CDR1 and CDR2: SGHRS and YFSETQ. CDR3 length: 15 residues. V lost 2 bases to trimming and J lost 0 bases; unmatched junction nucleotides: 5. The CDR3 nucleotides read TGCGCCAGCAGCTTTCCGAGACAGGGCTCCTACGAGCAGTACTTC. Amino acid sequence: CASSFPRQGSYEQYF.